A selection of T cell receptor beta chains follows, all from one sample in a study of blood T cell repertoires in COVID-19. The repertoire was sequenced with immunoSEQ multiplex PCR; TCRdb's copy has only in-frame clones and lacks some. The data contain 80,000 or so clones, roughly nine tenths of them seen just once; the ten biggest clones take up 2% to 3%. The sequenced sample consisted of peripheral blood. These receptors came from a man aged 45-65 years with acute or convalescent COVID-19. CDR3s include the opening cysteine and the closing phenylalanine or tryptophan. The D gene is left open where the match is weak. Clone size is given for some rows only: seen once, a few or many times, or a class if the clone is expanded.

CDR3 protein | CDR3 DNA | J gene | D gene | V gene | clone size
CASSFVGQGMETQYF | TGTGCCAGCAGCTTTGTGGGACAGGGGATGGAGACCCAGTACTTC | TRBJ2-5 | TRBD1 | TRBV5-4 | -
CASSIGLEVETQYF | TGTGCCAGTAGTATAGGGCTTGAGGTGGAGACCCAGTACTTC | TRBJ2-5 | - | TRBV19 | -
CASTGLAGVRHNEQFF | TGTGCCAGCACGGGACTAGCGGGGGTCCGCCACAATGAGCAGTTCTTC | TRBJ2-1 | TRBD2 | TRBV11-2 | once
CASGNSIDEAFF | TGTGCTAGTGGAAACTCGATAGATGAAGCTTTCTTT | TRBJ1-1 | - | TRBV12-5 | -
CSGRTDQETQYF | TGCAGCGGGAGGACAGACCAAGAGACCCAGTACTTC | TRBJ2-5 | - | TRBV29-1 | -
CASSLVQDQETQYF | TGTGCCAGCAGCTTAGTGCAGGACCAAGAGACCCAGTACTTC | TRBJ2-5 | - | TRBV7-9 | -
CASSTDSGNQPQHF | TGTGCCAGCAGCACGGACAGCGGCAATCAGCCCCAGCATTTT | TRBJ1-5 | - | TRBV28 | -
CASSQAVRVLTEAFF | TGTGCCAGCAGCCAAGCAGTCAGGGTTTTAACTGAAGCTTTCTTT | TRBJ1-1 | - | TRBV3-1/TRBV3-2 | -
CASSPRGVSGANVLTF | TGTGCCAGCAGCCCTCGCGGTGTTTCTGGGGCCAACGTCCTGACTTTC | TRBJ2-6 | - | TRBV7-2 | -
CASSRLEGPNSPLHF | TGTGCCAGCAGCCGCCTGGAGGGGCCCAATTCACCCCTCCACTTT | TRBJ1-6 | - | TRBV9 | -
CASSRVRGLGSETQYF | TGTGCCAGTAGTAGGGTACGGGGACTAGGGTCAGAGACCCAGTACTTC | TRBJ2-5 | TRBD2 | TRBV19 | -
CASSLDPPGGGSETQYF | TGTGCCAGCAGCTTGGACCCACCCGGGGGAGGGTCTGAGACCCAGTACTTC | TRBJ2-5 | TRBD2 | TRBV7-7 | -
CASSLGQGAGTEAFF | TGTGCCAGCAGTTTAGGACAGGGGGCAGGGACTGAAGCTTTCTTT | TRBJ1-1 | TRBD1 | TRBV28 | once
CASSPYSTGPGGYTF | TGTGCCAGCAGTCCATACTCGACAGGTCCAGGGGGCTACACCTTC | TRBJ1-2 | - | TRBV6-6 | once
CASRPGTGWDETQYF | TGTGCCAGCCGGCCCGGGACAGGGTGGGACGAGACCCAGTACTTC | TRBJ2-5 | TRBD1 | TRBV27 | -
CASGPRGLGEEQYF | TGTGCCAGCGGCCCCCGCGGACTAGGCGAGGAGCAGTACTTC | TRBJ2-7 | TRBD2 | TRBV27 | once
CASKEYYGYTF | TGTGCCAGCAAAGAGTATTATGGCTACACCTTC | TRBJ1-2 | - | TRBV28 | -
CASSLAAAGRETQYF | TGCGCCAGCAGCTTGGCCGCTGCAGGGCGAGAGACCCAGTACTTC | TRBJ2-5 | - | TRBV5-1 | -
CASSPWTGSGANVLTF | TGTGCCAGCAGCCCCTGGACAGGAAGTGGGGCCAACGTCCTGACTTTC | TRBJ2-6 | TRBD1 | TRBV5-4 | -
CATSDLYPGKEKLFF | TGTGCCACCAGTGATTTGTACCCAGGGAAAGAAAAACTGTTTTTT | TRBJ1-4 | - | TRBV24-1 | -
CASSQTGEGEKLFF | TGTGCCAGCAGCCAGACAGGGGAGGGTGAAAAACTGTTTTTT | TRBJ1-4 | TRBD1 | TRBV5-6 | -
CASSRTDNQPQHF | TGTGCCAGCAGTAGGACAGACAATCAGCCCCAGCATTTT | TRBJ1-5 | - | TRBV12-3/TRBV12-4 | -
CASSYPDRAEAFF | TGCGCCAGCAGCTACCCGGACAGGGCGGAAGCTTTCTTT | TRBJ1-1 | TRBD1 | TRBV5-1 | few
CASSQTIARSSDNEQFF | TGTGCCAGCAGCCAGACAATAGCGCGTTCCTCGGACAATGAGCAGTTCTTC | TRBJ2-1 | - | TRBV7-8 | -
CATSRTGQMSNEQFF | TGTGCCACCAGTAGAACAGGGCAAATGTCCAATGAGCAGTTCTTC | TRBJ2-1 | - | TRBV24-1 | -
CASSYGGVASEAFF | TGTGCCAGCAGTTACGGGGGGGTGGCGTCTGAAGCTTTCTTT | TRBJ1-1 | - | TRBV6-2/TRBV6-3 | -
CASSLDGTGPPLHF | TGTGCCAGCAGCTTGGATGGGACAGGCCCACCCCTCCACTTT | TRBJ1-6 | TRBD1 | TRBV5-6 | -
CASSESGAGELFF | TGTGCCAGCAGTGAATCGGGGGCCGGGGAGCTGTTTTTT | TRBJ2-2 | - | TRBV2 | -
CASSTGLADTQYF | TGTGCCAGCAGCACCGGACTAGCTGATACGCAGTATTTT | TRBJ2-3 | TRBD2 | TRBV7-2 | -